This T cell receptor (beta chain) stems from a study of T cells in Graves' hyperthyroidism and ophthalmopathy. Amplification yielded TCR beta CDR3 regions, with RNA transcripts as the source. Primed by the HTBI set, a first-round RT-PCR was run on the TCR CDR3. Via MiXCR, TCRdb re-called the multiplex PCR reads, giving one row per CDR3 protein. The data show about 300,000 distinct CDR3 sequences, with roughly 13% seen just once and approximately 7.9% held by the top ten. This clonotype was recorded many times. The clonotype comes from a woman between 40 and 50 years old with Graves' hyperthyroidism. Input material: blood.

The DNA for the CDR3 is TGCAGTGCTAGTGGGGCCCGGGCCATAGATACGCAGTATTTT. Encoded protein: CSASGARAIDTQYF. The chain is built from TRBV20-1 and TRBJ2-3; possible D gene TRBD1, 5 bases. Germline assignment: CDR1 DFQATT and CDR2 SNEGSKA (reference sequence). CDR3 length: 14 residues. Trimming shortened V by 3 bases and J by 5 bases, and 15 bases separated the two germline ends.